Listed below are T cell receptor beta chains from one sample, sequenced in a study of graft-versus-host responses after intestinal transplantation. For these receptors, no antigen is known. The table came from immunoSEQ multiplex PCR; TCRdb's copy has only in-frame clones and leaves some out. The repertoire consists of some 83,000 clones, with 90% to 95% occurring once and the leading ten covering roughly 0.1%. The material sequenced was unstimulated CD4+ T cells sorted from spleen or lymph node cells, taken before intestinal transplant. The receptor source for this set is a human donor who received an intestinal transplant. Each CDR3 is given with its conserved first and last residue. The order of the fields is D gene, V gene, J gene, CDR3 protein. D genes are given only for firm matches.

NA	TRBV5-1	TRBJ1-4	CASSVSTDEKLFF
NA	TRBV6-5	TRBJ2-1	CASKWQASYNEQFF
TRBD1	TRBV18	NA	CASSPFGQGFDEQYF
NA	TRBV6-6	TRBJ2-7	CASSPRTDSYEQYF
NA	TRBV19	TRBJ1-1	CASSIDLGLAAFF
TRBD2	TRBV13	TRBJ2-5	CASSLTLASGGQETQYF
TRBD1	TRBV7-7	TRBJ2-7	CASSLVDREYEQYF
TRBD1	TRBV19	TRBJ2-1	CASSIDRGLNNEQFF
TRBD1	TRBV28	TRBJ1-4	CASSLAGDRGREKLFF
TRBD2	TRBV4-3	TRBJ2-3	CASSQVLAGPTDTQYF
NA	TRBV7-2	TRBJ2-7	CASSLALSYEQYF
TRBD1	TRBV6-5	TRBJ2-2	CASSRQGLNTGELFF
NA	TRBV5-1	TRBJ1-3	CASSLNRGNTIYF
NA	TRBV6-5	TRBJ2-1	CASGDSYNEQFF
TRBD1	TRBV14	TRBJ2-6	CASSRRTGSSGANVLTF
TRBD1	TRBV5-4	TRBJ1-1	CASSVSGQTVERAFF
TRBD2	TRBV7-9	TRBJ2-3	CASSPSLAGVRGQYF